The 8 T cell receptor beta chains listed next were all sequenced from one sample in a study of identical twins (dated by TCRdb to between 2015 and 2016). Libraries were prepared through 5' RACE. TCRdb names Illumina HiSeq 2000 as the instrument used. TCRdb took the public reads, trimmed them with fastp at Q25, ran MiXCR for clone calling and kept in-frame beta chains. Entries are consolidated by CDR3 protein sequence, retaining the most common genes and DNA. In this sample the table shows about 890,000 distinct CDR3 sequences, roughly an eighth of which occur a single time. Around 1.6% of the sample is held by the ten biggest clonotypes. The same specimen was also included in a second study, on yellow fever vaccine responses in identical twins.

Sequenced input: PBMCs. Every receptor here comes from a woman between 18 and 29 years old in good health.

This clonotype was observed at least ten times. The chain is built from TRBV10-2 and TRBJ2-1; the D is unclear. The CDR3 extends over 13 amino acids. The germline gives CDR1 WSHSY, CDR2 SAAADI. With 4 bases removed from V and 6 bases from J, the gap between germline ends came to 10 bases. CDR3 residues: CASSGSPFNEQFF. In nucleotides, the CDR3 is TGCGCCAGCAGTGGTTCTCCGTTCAATGAGCAGTTCTTC.

Only a few counts were recorded for this clonotype. The rearrangement uses TRBV20-1 and TRBJ1-2; no reliable D call. The V gene lost 6 bases and the J gene lost 2 bases, with 10 bases spanning the gap. In germline, CDR1 is DFQATT, CDR2 SNEGSKA (reference sequence). This CDR3 comprises 12 residues. As DNA, the CDR3 is TGCAGTGCCCTGGACGGAAACTATGGCTACACCTTC. This sequence encodes CSALDGNYGYTF.

This clonotype showed up just a few times. The chain has TRBV28 and TRBJ2-1; D perhaps matches TRBD1 (6 bases). Trimming took 8 bases from V and 6 from J, leaving 14 bases between them. CDR1 MDHEN and CDR2 SYDVKM come from the germline V gene. This CDR3 has 13 amino acids. This CDR3 is CASFWGPGNEQFF. CDR3 bases: TGTGCCAGCTTCTGGGGGCCGGGCAATGAGCAGTTCTTC. The variable domain in full, with the rest retrieved from reference TRBV28 and TRBJ2-1, is DVKVTQSSRYLVKRTGEKVFLECVQDMDHENMFWYRQDPGLGLRLIYFSYDVKMKEKGDIPEGYSVSREKKERFSLILESASTNQTSMYLCASFWGPGNEQFFGPGTRLTVL.

This rearrangement joins TRBV6-2 or TRBV6-3 to TRBJ2-7; 11 nucleotides line up with TRBD2. Germline CDR1 and CDR2: MNHEY and SVGEGT. J was trimmed by 4 bases and V by 6 bases; bases with no gene match: 8. CDR3 length: 15 residues. CDR3 in amino acids: CASRPPTSGEYEQYF. Written as DNA, the CDR3 is TGTGCCAGCAGGCCACCGACTAGCGGGGAATACGAGCAGTACTTC.

The chain recombines TRBV19 with TRBJ1-1; a weak D match, TRBD1 (6 bases). Germline V gene data show CDR1 as LNHDA and CDR2 as SQIVND (reference sequence). The germline V and J ends were trimmed by 4 bases and 11 bases, with 17 bases remaining between them. There are 13 residues in the CDR3. The CDR3 nucleotides are TGTGCCAGTAGTACCCCCCCGGACAGTTCGGCTTTCTTT. Its protein product is CASSTPPDSSAFF.

This clonotype occurred many times. This chain links TRBV11-2 with TRBJ2-3; 9 positions agree with TRBD1. J was trimmed by 0 bases and V by 5 bases; bases with no gene match: 6. This CDR3 contains 16 residues. CDR1 and CDR2 (germline): SGHAT, FQNNGV. The CDR3 region has the DNA TGTGCCAGCAGCCTCAGGACAGGGGCTAGCACAGATACGCAGTATTTT. This codes for CASSLRTGASTDTQYF.

This clonotype has a handful of counts. V gene TRBV7-7 combines with J gene TRBJ2-1; D not resolved. The CDR3 runs to 15 residues. Germline CDR1 reads SSHAT; CDR2 reads FNYEAQ (reference sequence). V lost 4 bases and J 0 bases, leaving 10 bases between the germline ends. Here the CDR3 DNA reads TGTGCCAGCAGCTACATGTTAGCCTCCTACAATGAGCAGTTCTTC. Translation gives CASSYMLASYNEQFF.

In its sample, this clonotype was seen a few times. The V and J genes are TRBV20-1 and TRBJ2-7; 11 bases agree with TRBD2. The V gene's germline CDR1 is DFQATT and CDR2 SNEGSKA (reference sequence). This CDR3 spans 11 amino acids. The CDR3 spells CSARTSGPLFV. CDR3 bases: TGCAGTGCTCGGACTAGCGGGCCCTTGTTTGTC.